This T cell receptor (beta chain) was sequenced for a study of blood T cell repertoires in COVID-19. The protocol was immunoSEQ multiplex PCR, while the TCRdb copy is restricted to in-frame clones and leaves out a portion. The table records fewer than 35,000 clones, about 82% of them present only once. Germline CDR1 reads MGHDK; CDR2 reads SYGVNS. This CDR3 has 13 amino acids. V was pared by 2 bases and J by 5 bases, with 9 bases between. Sequences were obtained from peripheral blood. This clonotype was sampled from an elderly man with active COVID-19. This sequence joins TRBV25-1 and TRBJ1-1, with D perhaps TRBD1 (6 bases). CDR3 bases: TGTGCCAGCAGTGAACAGGGGTTTACTGAAGCTTTCTTT. It codes for CASSEQGFTEAFF.